Presented here are 12 T cell receptor beta chains from one specimen sequenced in a study of Graves' ophthalmopathy and Graves' hyperthyroidism. Using RNA transcripts, the TCR beta CDR3 regions were amplified. The workflow started with a first-round RT-PCR run with HTBI primers and then moved on to a second-round multiplex PCR. TCRdb recomputed calls from the multiplex PCR reads with MiXCR, one row per CDR3 protein. The sample lists 680,000 or so distinct CDR3 sequences, 22% occurring once. The material sequenced was peripheral blood. These receptors were collected from a woman aged 18-29 years with stable Graves' hyperthyroidism. Some clones in this sample may be carry-over from other donors' samples.

This clonotype was seen repeatedly, ten times or more. The rearrangement joins TRBV6-5 to TRBJ2-5, with 13 nucleotides matching TRBD2. Trimming removed 2 bases from V and 2 bases from J; junction bases left unmatched: 5. This CDR3 contains 17 residues. Germline V CDR1 and CDR2: MNHEY, SVGAGI. CDR3 sequence (DNA): TGTGCCAGCAGTTACAGAACGGGACTAGCGGGGCAAGAGACCCAGTACTTC. Translating gives CASSYRTGLAGQETQYF.

This clonotype was seen many times. This chain connects TRBV6-6 to TRBJ2-7; TRBD2 matches 8 bases. CDR1 and CDR2 from the germline V gene are MNHNY and SVGAGI (reference sequence). V shed 7 bases and J 6 bases; nucleotides not matched to a gene: 5. The CDR3 is made up of 12 amino acids. The CDR3 is CASTPGGGEQYF. The CDR3 DNA reads as TGTGCCAGCACTCCGGGGGGGGGCGAGCAGTACTTC.

The chain is built from TRBV2 and TRBJ1-6; 7 nucleotides agree with TRBD1. V was clipped by 3 bases and J by 6 bases; unmatched bases: 5. CDR1 is SNHLY and CDR2 is FYNNEI in the germline V gene. The CDR3 loop spans 15 amino acids. The CDR3 loop is CASSEEGAINSPLHF. In DNA form, the CDR3 reads TGTGCCAGCAGTGAGGAGGGGGCTATTAATTCACCCCTCCACTTT.

J is TRBJ2-7 and V is TRBV27; D is ambiguous. The germline V and J ends were trimmed by 8 bases and 0 bases, with 14 bases remaining between them. The CDR3 has 14 amino acids. CDR1 is MNHEY and CDR2 is SMNVEV in the germline V gene (reference sequence). CDR3 in DNA: TGTGCCAGCGGATCAAGCTTGAGCTCCTACGAGCAGTACTTC. Its protein product is CASGSSLSSYEQYF.

The V gene is TRBV7-2, the J gene TRBJ1-2, with D possibly matching TRBD1 (5 bases). Germline V gene lookup returns CDR1 SGHTA and CDR2 FQGNSA. Trimming took off 5 bases at V and 3 bases at J, with 16 bases between the two ends. There are 15 residues in the CDR3. This chain's CDR3 is CASSVTGTAYYGYTF. The CDR3 nucleotides read TGTGCCAGCAGCGTAACGGGGACTGCTTACTATGGCTACACCTTC.

The chain recombines TRBV6-1 with TRBJ1-2; D may be TRBD1 (6 bases). V was trimmed by 9 bases and J by 3 bases, leaving 17 bases between them. CDR1 and CDR2 from the germline V gene are MNHNS and SASEGT. CDR3 size: 14 residues. CDR3 bases: TGTGCCAGTCGCCTGAGGGGGGCCGACTATGGCTACACCTTC. It codes for CASRLRGADYGYTF.

The J gene is TRBJ2-7, the V gene TRBV19; D is undetermined. The ends were cut back, 5 bases at V and 3 bases at J, with 14 bases in the middle. Germline V lookup: CDR1 LNHDA, CDR2 SQIVND (reference sequence). This CDR3 comprises 14 residues. DNA of the CDR3: TGTGCCAGTAGTCCCAGGACCGACGACTACGAGCAGTACTTC. This gives the protein CASSPRTDDYEQYF.

This clonotype was seen repeatedly, ten times or more. The chain recombines TRBV6-5 with TRBJ1-2, with D unresolved. The V gene's germline CDR1 is MNHEY and CDR2 SVGAGI. The CDR3 contains 13 residues. V was shortened by 2 bases and J by 4 bases, with 8 bases between the two germline ends. CDR3 sequence: CASSYERSYGYTF. CDR3 DNA: TGTGCCAGCAGTTACGAGAGATCCTATGGCTACACCTTC.

This clonotype was detected ten times or more. The chain combines TRBV12-3 or TRBV12-4 with TRBJ1-1, with D tentatively TRBD1 (5 bases). The CDR3 totals 15 residues. V lost 5 bases and J 1 base, leaving 14 bases between the germline ends. CDR3 sequence: CASSTSGGGNTEAFF. Here the CDR3 DNA reads TGTGCCAGCAGTACATCCGGGGGGGGGAACACTGAAGCTTTCTTT.

The table lists this clonotype with many counts. This rearrangement joins TRBV20-1 to TRBJ2-5, with D possibly being TRBD2 (5 bases). Per germline, CDR1 DFQATT and CDR2 SNEGSKA (reference sequence). V was trimmed by 6 bases and J by 0 bases, leaving 14 bases between them. This CDR3 region has 14 residues. The CDR3 sequence: CSASRVRYQETQYF. In DNA, the CDR3 is TGCAGTGCCTCGAGGGTGAGGTACCAAGAGACCCAGTACTTC.

The chain joins TRBV27 to TRBJ2-5; D may be TRBD1 (5 bases). The end of the DNA fits TRBJ2-7 better, so the J call may be wrong. The CDR3 sequence is 14 residues long. Germline CDR1 reads MNHEY; CDR2 reads SMNVEV (reference sequence). For the CDR3, the DNA is TGTGCCAGCAGTTTACAAATGCAGGGTTACGAGCAGTACTTC. Its translation: CASSLQMQGYEQYF.

The chain employs TRBV30 and TRBJ1-3; D is unresolved. CDR3 length equals 14 residues. Germline-derived CDR1 and CDR2 are GTSNPN and SVGIG (reference sequence). V was pared by 0 bases and J by 6 bases, with 12 bases between. DNA of the CDR3: TGTGCCTGGAGTGTAGGAGTGGCAGTAAACACCATATATTTT. It specifies CAWSVGVAVNTIYF.